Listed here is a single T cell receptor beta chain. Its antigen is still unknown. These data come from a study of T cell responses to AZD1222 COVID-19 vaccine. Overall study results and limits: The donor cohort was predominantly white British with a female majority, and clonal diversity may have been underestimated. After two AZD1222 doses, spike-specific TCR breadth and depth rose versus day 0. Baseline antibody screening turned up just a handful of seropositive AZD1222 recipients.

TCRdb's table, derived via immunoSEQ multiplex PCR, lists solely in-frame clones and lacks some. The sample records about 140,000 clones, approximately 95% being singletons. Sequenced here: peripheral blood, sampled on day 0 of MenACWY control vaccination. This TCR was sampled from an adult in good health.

CDR3 residues: CASSELGINTEAFF. CDR3 coding DNA: TGTGCCAGCAGTGAATTGGGCATAAACACTGAAGCTTTCTTT. The V call is TRBV2, the J call TRBJ1-1; D uncertain. The CDR3 runs to 14 residues. Germline assignment: CDR1 SNHLY and CDR2 FYNNEI. The germline V and J ends were trimmed by 2 bases and 2 bases, with 9 bases remaining between them.